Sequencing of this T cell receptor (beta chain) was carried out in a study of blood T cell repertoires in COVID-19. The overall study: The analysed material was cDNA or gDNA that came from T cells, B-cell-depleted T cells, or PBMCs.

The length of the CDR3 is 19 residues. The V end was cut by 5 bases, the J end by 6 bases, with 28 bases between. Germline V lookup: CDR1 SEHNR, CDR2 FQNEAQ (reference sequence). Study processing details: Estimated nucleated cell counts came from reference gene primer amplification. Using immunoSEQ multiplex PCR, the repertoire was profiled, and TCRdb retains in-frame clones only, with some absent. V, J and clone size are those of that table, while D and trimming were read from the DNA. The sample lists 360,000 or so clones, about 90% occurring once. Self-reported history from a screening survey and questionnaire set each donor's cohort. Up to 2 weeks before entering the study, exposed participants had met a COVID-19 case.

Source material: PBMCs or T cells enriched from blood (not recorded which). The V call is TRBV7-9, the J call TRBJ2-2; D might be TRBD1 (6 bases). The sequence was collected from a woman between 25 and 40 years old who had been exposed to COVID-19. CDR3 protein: CASSPWTVQGRSLPGELFF. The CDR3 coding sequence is TGTGCCAGCAGCCCGTGGACAGTCCAAGGGCGTAGTCTTCCCGGGGAGCTGTTTTTT.